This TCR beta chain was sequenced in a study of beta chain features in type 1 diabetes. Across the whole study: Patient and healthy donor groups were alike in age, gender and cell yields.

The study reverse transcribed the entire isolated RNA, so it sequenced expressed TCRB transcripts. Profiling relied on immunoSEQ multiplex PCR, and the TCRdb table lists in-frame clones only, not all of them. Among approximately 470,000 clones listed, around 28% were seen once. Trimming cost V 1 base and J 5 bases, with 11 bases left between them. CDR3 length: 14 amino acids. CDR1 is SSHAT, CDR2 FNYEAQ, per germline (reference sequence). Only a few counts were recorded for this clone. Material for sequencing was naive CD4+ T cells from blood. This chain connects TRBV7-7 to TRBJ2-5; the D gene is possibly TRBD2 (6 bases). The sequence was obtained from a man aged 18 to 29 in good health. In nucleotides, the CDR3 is TGTGCCAGCAGCTTAGTCGGGAGATCGGAGACCCAGTACTTC. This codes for CASSLVGRSETQYF.